The 29 T cell receptor beta chains presented below share a single source sample, sequenced in a study of blood T cell repertoires in COVID-19. Libraries were prepared by immunoSEQ multiplex PCR; TCRdb keeps only in-frame clonotypes and omits some of them. Among about 230,000 clones listed, roughly 88% were seen once. The sequencing sample was made of peripheral blood. The receptors come from a man aged 35 to 55 with acute or convalescent COVID-19.

The rearrangement uses TRBV5-1 and TRBJ2-5, with D possibly TRBD1 on 8 matching bases. This CDR3 is built from 17 residues. Trimming cost V 3 bases and J 1 base, with 19 bases left between them. Germline V gene data show CDR1 as SGHRS and CDR2 as YFSETQ. CDR3 sequence reads: CASSWGGGTGLQETQYF. The CDR3 DNA reads as TGCGCCAGCAGCTGGGGGGGCGGGACAGGACTCCAAGAGACCCAGTACTTC.

The chain is built from TRBV13 and TRBJ2-7; D unclear. Germline lookup yields CDR1 PRHDT and CDR2 FYEKMQ (reference sequence). The CDR3 extends over 11 amino acids. Trimming stripped 7 bases from V and 6 bases from J, with 10 bases between. CDR3 residues: CASKIGREQYF. The CDR3 bases are TGTGCCAGCAAAATCGGTCGCGAGCAGTACTTC.

The rearrangement joins TRBV7-9 to TRBJ1-5; D not certain. The length of the CDR3 is 13 residues. V lost 1 base to trimming and J lost 7 bases, with 8 bases between them. Per germline, CDR1 SEHNR and CDR2 FQNEAQ (reference sequence). CDR3 nucleotides: TGTGCCAGCAGCTTAGGCAGTGAACAGCCCCAGCATTTT. Protein product: CASSLGSEQPQHF.

V gene TRBV6-2 or TRBV6-3 combines with J gene TRBJ2-3; perhaps TRBD2 as D (6 bases). The CDR3 runs to 16 residues. Trimming removed 0 bases at V and 5 bases at J, with 15 bases between. Germline lookup yields CDR1 MNHEY and CDR2 SVGEGT. CDR3 in amino acids: CASSYSQRELLDTQYF. In nucleotides, the CDR3 is TGTGCCAGCAGTTACTCGCAACGGGAGTTGTTAGATACGCAGTATTTT.

The J gene is TRBJ2-5, the V gene TRBV7-7; possible D gene TRBD2, 6 bases. Trimming left V 6 bases short and J 1 base short, with 15 bases between. Per germline, CDR1 SSHAT and CDR2 FNYEAQ (reference sequence). The CDR3 has 15 amino acids. The CDR3 sequence: CASSRGGAIQETQYF. The CDR3 DNA sequence: TGTGCCAGCAGTAGGGGCGGGGCCATCCAAGAGACCCAGTACTTC.

The chain recombines TRBV27 with TRBJ2-3; 7 nucleotides line up with TRBD2. From germline, CDR1 is MNHEY and CDR2 SMNVEV (reference sequence). The CDR3 has 15 amino acids. The junction had 10 bases not matched to a gene; V was cut back by 6 bases and J by 4 bases. The CDR3 sequence is CASSSPRAGADTQYF. Written as DNA, the CDR3 is TGTGCCAGCAGCAGCCCCAGGGCGGGAGCAGATACGCAGTATTTT.

V usage is TRBV3-1 (or the pseudogene TRBV3-2) and J usage is TRBJ1-2; TRBD1 aligns across 9 bases. The germline V gene encodes CDR1 LGHDT and CDR2 YNNKEL (reference sequence). This CDR3 is built from 14 residues. The V and J ends lost 5 bases and 4 bases, in that order; junction bases with no gene match: 5. CDR3 in amino acids: CASSSSTGGYGYTF. In nucleotides, the CDR3 is TGTGCCAGCAGCTCATCGACAGGGGGCTATGGCTACACCTTC.

J is TRBJ1-1 and V is TRBV24-1; D call uncertain. Germline V gene sequence: CDR1 KGHDR, CDR2 SFDVKD. V was trimmed by 4 bases and J by 4 bases, leaving 18 bases between them. This CDR3 spans 16 amino acids. CDR3 nucleotide sequence: TGTGCCACCAGTGACCCGGCCAGGTCGGTGAGCACTGAAGCTTTCTTT. This codes for CATSDPARSVSTEAFF.

Concerning this clone itself: The sample holds other DNA sequences that translate to the same CDR3. This chain links TRBV6-2 or TRBV6-3 with TRBJ2-5; the D is unclear. CDR1 MNHEY and CDR2 SVGEGT come from the germline V gene. The ends were cut back, 2 bases at V and 4 bases at J, with 5 bases in the middle. CDR3 length equals 12 residues. The CDR3 here is CASSYGRETQYF. The CDR3 region has the DNA TGTGCCAGCAGTTACGGGCGAGAGACCCAGTACTTC.

Concerning this clone itself: The sample has other DNA sequences that encode this CDR3 too. The genes are TRBV7-2 and TRBJ2-7, with TRBD2 as a possible D gene (6 bases). In germline, CDR1 is SGHTA, CDR2 FQGNSA. This CDR3 is 14 amino acids long. V lost 1 base, J lost 2 bases, and 9 bases lay in between. The CDR3 protein is CASSLGTGAYEQYF. The DNA for the CDR3 is TGTGCCAGCAGCTTAGGTACGGGAGCCTACGAGCAGTACTTC.

The rearrangement links TRBV25-1 to TRBJ2-6, with a possible D match to TRBD1 (6 bases). CDR1 and CDR2 from the germline V gene are MGHDK and SYGVNS. Trimming took off 6 bases at V and 2 bases at J, with 8 bases between the two ends. CDR3 length: 14 amino acids. CDR3 residues: CASRSGAGANVLTF. The CDR3 DNA reads as TGTGCCAGCAGGTCAGGGGCTGGGGCCAACGTCCTGACTTTC.

The chain links TRBV10-3 to TRBJ1-1; D unclear. From germline, CDR1 is ENHRY and CDR2 SYGVKD. The CDR3 has 14 residues. The germline V and J ends were trimmed by 3 bases and 3 bases, with 11 bases remaining between them. The CDR3 here is CAISEFLGDTEAFF. The CDR3 nucleotides are TGTGCCATCAGTGAATTTTTGGGCGACACTGAAGCTTTCTTT.

The V and J genes are TRBV3-1 (or the pseudogene TRBV3-2) and TRBJ1-1; perhaps TRBD1 as D (5 bases). Germline values: CDR1 LGHDT, CDR2 YNNKEL (reference sequence). CDR3 length: 16 amino acids. Trimming shortened V by 6 bases and J by 1 base, and 18 bases separated the two germline ends. CDR3: CASRPEAGWGNTEAFF. Written as DNA, the CDR3 is TGTGCCAGCAGACCCGAGGCAGGGTGGGGGAACACTGAAGCTTTCTTT.

V gene TRBV6-5 combines with J gene TRBJ1-2, with D perhaps matching TRBD1 (5 bases). CDR3 length: 14 amino acids. Germline V lookup: CDR1 MNHEY, CDR2 SVGAGI. Trimming took 1 base from V and 2 from J, leaving 8 bases between them. CDR3 region: CASSYFAGNYGYTF. The CDR3 DNA is TGTGCCAGCAGTTACTTTGCAGGGAACTATGGCTACACCTTC.

The chain is built from TRBV18 and TRBJ2-7; the D gene is possibly TRBD1 (7 bases). Germline CDR1 is KGHSH and CDR2 is LQKENI. The V and J ends lost 8 bases and 6 bases respectively, with 17 bases between them. This CDR3 has 13 residues. The CDR3 coding sequence is TGTGCCAGCGGAGGGAGACAGGGCAGCGAGCAGTACTTC. Translation gives CASGGRQGSEQYF.

This sequence joins TRBV19 and TRBJ2-3, with a tentative D call TRBD1 (6 bases). Trimming shortened V by 3 bases and J by 3 bases, and 10 bases separated the two germline ends. The CDR3 runs to 14 residues. Germline CDR1 reads LNHDA; CDR2 reads SQIVND (reference sequence). The DNA of the CDR3 is TGTGCCAGTAGTATTCAAGGGGGAACAGATACGCAGTATTTT. The encoded protein is CASSIQGGTDTQYF.

The chain couples TRBV20-1 to TRBJ2-7; TRBD1 might be the D (6 bases). V was cut by 3 bases and J by 7 bases, with 22 bases left in between. CDR1 DFQATT and CDR2 SNEGSKA come from the germline V gene (reference sequence). This CDR3 region has 15 residues. The CDR3, as DNA: TGCAGTGCTAGTGTTAGTGGACAGACCCTCCTTGAGCAGTACTTC. Translating it yields CSASVSGQTLLEQYF.

V gene TRBV27 combines with J gene TRBJ2-7, with TRBD1 matching 10 bases. After removal of 5 bases from V and 4 bases from J, the junction contained 8 bases not matched to a gene. Germline lookup yields CDR1 MNHEY and CDR2 SMNVEV (reference sequence). This CDR3 has 15 residues. The CDR3 protein is CASSTRQGARYEQYF. The CDR3 coding sequence is TGTGCCAGCAGTACGCGACAGGGGGCGAGGTACGAGCAGTACTTC.

J is TRBJ1-2 and V is TRBV27; possibly TRBD1 for D (5 bases). The germline CDR1 and CDR2 sequences are MNHEY and SMNVEV (reference sequence). Trimming left V 8 bases short and J 2 bases short, with 12 bases between. CDR3 size: 13 residues. CDR3 sequence reads: CASSQGWNYGYTF. DNA for the CDR3: TGTGCCAGCTCGCAGGGATGGAACTATGGCTACACCTTC.

This clone came up once. The chain is built from TRBV10-3 and TRBJ1-3; no clear D. Trimming took off 2 bases at V and 0 bases at J, with 5 bases between the two ends. CDR3 length equals 14 residues. Germline values: CDR1 ENHRY, CDR2 SYGVKD. The CDR3 here is CAISERLSGNTIYF. DNA for the CDR3: TGTGCCATCAGTGAGCGTCTCTCTGGAAACACCATATATTTT.

V gene TRBV6-5 combines with J gene TRBJ1-1, with D possibly matching TRBD1 (6 bases). V lost 8 bases and J lost 5, with 18 bases in between. The germline CDR1 and CDR2 sequences are MNHEY and SVGAGI. CDR3 size: 14 residues. CDR3 nucleotides: TGTGCCAGCCCCAACAGGGAGAGAGGGACTGAAGCTTTCTTT. The encoded protein is CASPNRERGTEAFF.

The chain links TRBV28 to TRBJ2-5, with D possibly matching TRBD2 (5 bases). CDR3 length: 15 residues. V lost 6 bases, J lost 0 bases, and 14 bases lay in between. Germline loops: CDR1 MDHEN, CDR2 SYDVKM. CDR3 sequence (DNA): TGTGCCAGCAGCTCTCCGGGAAAAAACCAAGAGACCCAGTACTTC. Amino acid sequence: CASSSPGKNQETQYF.

The chain uses TRBV4-3 and TRBJ2-2, with 9 bases identical to TRBD1. With 5 bases clipped from V and 6 bases from J, the junction kept 13 bases outside the gene matches. CDR1 is LGHNA and CDR2 is YSLEER in the germline V gene. The CDR3 consists of 17 residues. CDR3 sequence: CASSKGAGTGFAGELFF. CDR3 bases: TGCGCCAGCAGCAAAGGAGCGGGGACAGGGTTTGCCGGGGAGCTGTTTTTT.

Notes on this clone: Different DNA sequences within this sample yield the same CDR3. The chain employs TRBV11-2 and TRBJ1-2; 9 bases align to TRBD1. Looked up from germline, CDR1 is SGHAT and CDR2 is FQNNGV. J lost 5 bases, V lost 4 bases, and 5 bases had no gene match. The CDR3 is 14 amino acids. CDR3 sequence: CASSSPGQGYGYTF. The CDR3 nucleotides read TGTGCCAGCAGCTCCCCGGGACAGGGATATGGCTACACCTTC.

This clone turned up a few times. The genes are TRBV30 and TRBJ1-2; TRBD1 aligns across 7 bases. Germline trimming cut 0 bases from V and 3 bases from J; bases unmatched to any gene: 1. From germline, CDR1 is GTSNPN and CDR2 SVGIG (reference sequence). The CDR3 is 13 residues long. CDR3 amino acids: CAWSVDRDYGYTF. In DNA, the CDR3 is TGTGCCTGGAGTGTTGACAGGGACTATGGCTACACCTTC.

The V and J genes are TRBV5-1 and TRBJ1-2, with D tentatively TRBD1 (5 bases). This CDR3 comprises 13 residues. V lost 0 bases and J 3 bases, leaving 6 bases between the germline ends. CDR1 and CDR2 from the germline V gene are SGHRS and YFSETQ. The CDR3 DNA follows: TGCGCCAGCAGCTTGGGACAGCACTATGGCTACACCTTC. The encoded protein is CASSLGQHYGYTF.

V and J are TRBV11-2 and TRBJ2-7, with 7 bases matching TRBD1. The germline V gene encodes CDR1 SGHAT and CDR2 FQNNGV. Trimming took 5 bases from V and 3 from J; bases not matched to a gene: 7. The CDR3 totals 14 residues. CDR3 region: CASSLRDRFYEQYF. CDR3 DNA: TGTGCCAGCAGCCTTCGGGACAGATTCTACGAGCAGTACTTC.

This chain joins TRBV2 and TRBJ2-4; the D gene is possibly TRBD2 (5 bases). Germline V gene lookup returns CDR1 SNHLY and CDR2 FYNNEI. Trimming pared 7 bases from V and 2 bases from J, leaving 15 bases between. The CDR3 has 15 amino acids. The CDR3 is CASTERGPTKNIQYF. The CDR3 bases are TGTGCCAGCACCGAAAGAGGGCCAACCAAAAACATTCAGTACTTC.

The chain uses TRBV20-1 and TRBJ1-1; D remains ambiguous. V was pared by 3 bases and J by 3 bases, with 5 bases between. Germline CDR1 reads DFQATT; CDR2 reads SNEGSKA (reference sequence). The CDR3 contains 11 residues. Here the CDR3 DNA reads TGCAGTGCTAGGGGAGACACTGAAGCTTTCTTT. Translated: CSARGDTEAFF.